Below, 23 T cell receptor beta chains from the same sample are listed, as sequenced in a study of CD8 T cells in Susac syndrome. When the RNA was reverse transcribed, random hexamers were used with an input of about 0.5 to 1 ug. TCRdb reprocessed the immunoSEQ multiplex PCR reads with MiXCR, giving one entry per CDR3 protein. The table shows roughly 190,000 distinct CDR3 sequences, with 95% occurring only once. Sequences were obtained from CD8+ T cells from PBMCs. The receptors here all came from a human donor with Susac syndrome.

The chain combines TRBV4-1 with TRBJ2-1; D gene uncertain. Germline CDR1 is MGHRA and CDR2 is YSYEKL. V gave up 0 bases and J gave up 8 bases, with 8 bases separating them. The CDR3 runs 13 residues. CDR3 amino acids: CASSQERQDEQFF. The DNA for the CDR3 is TGCGCCAGCAGCCAAGAACGTCAGGATGAGCAGTTCTTC.

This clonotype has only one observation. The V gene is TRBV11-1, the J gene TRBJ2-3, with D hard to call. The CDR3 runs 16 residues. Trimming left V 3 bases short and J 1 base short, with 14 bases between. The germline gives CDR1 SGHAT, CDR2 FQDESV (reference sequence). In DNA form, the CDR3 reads TGTGCCAGCAGCTTTAGTGGCGGTTGGGGCACAGATACGCAGTATTTT. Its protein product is CASSFSGGWGTDTQYF. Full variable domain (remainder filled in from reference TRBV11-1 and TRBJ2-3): EAEVAQSPRYKITEKSQAVAFWCDPISGHATLYWYRQILGQGPELLVQFQDESVVDDSQLPKDRFSAERLKGVDSTLKIQPAELGDSAMYLCASSFSGGWGTDTQYFGPGTRLTVL.

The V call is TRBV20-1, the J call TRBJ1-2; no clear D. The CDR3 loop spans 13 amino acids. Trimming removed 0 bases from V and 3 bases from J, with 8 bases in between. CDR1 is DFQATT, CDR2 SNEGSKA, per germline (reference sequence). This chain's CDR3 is CSAREGGDYGYTF. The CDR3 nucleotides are TGCAGTGCTAGAGAAGGCGGGGACTATGGCTACACCTTC.

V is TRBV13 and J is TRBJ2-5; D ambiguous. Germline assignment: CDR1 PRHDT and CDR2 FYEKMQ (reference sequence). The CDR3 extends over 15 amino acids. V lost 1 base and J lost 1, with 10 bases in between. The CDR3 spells CASSLVSGIQETQYF. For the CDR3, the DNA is TGTGCCAGCAGCTTAGTTTCTGGGATCCAAGAGACCCAGTACTTC.

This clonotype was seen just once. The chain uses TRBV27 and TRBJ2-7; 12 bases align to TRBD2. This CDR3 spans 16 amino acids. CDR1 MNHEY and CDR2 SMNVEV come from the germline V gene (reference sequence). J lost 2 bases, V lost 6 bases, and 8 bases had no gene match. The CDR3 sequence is CASRPLAGGGTYEQYF. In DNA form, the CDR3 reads TGTGCCAGCAGACCACTAGCGGGAGGAGGAACCTACGAGCAGTACTTC.

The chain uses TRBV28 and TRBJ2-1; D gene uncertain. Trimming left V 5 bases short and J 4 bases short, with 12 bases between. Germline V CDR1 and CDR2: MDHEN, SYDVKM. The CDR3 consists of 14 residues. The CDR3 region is CASSPGQLYNEQFF. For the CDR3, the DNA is TGTGCCAGCAGTCCAGGCCAGCTATACAATGAGCAGTTCTTC.

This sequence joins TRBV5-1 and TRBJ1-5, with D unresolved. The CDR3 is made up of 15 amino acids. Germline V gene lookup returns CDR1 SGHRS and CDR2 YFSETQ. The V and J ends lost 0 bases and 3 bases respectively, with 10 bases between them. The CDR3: CASSLDPANNQPQHF. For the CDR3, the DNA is TGCGCCAGCAGCTTGGACCCTGCGAACAATCAGCCCCAGCATTTT.

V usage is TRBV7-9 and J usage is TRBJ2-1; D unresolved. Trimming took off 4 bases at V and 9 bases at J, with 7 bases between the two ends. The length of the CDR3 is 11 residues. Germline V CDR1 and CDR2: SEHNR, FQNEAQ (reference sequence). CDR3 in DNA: TGTGCCAGCAGCTCCGTGGCTGAGCAGTTCTTC. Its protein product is CASSSVAEQFF.

The CDR3 here is CASSFLAGQETQYF. CDR3 bases: TGTGCCAGCAGCTTTCTAGCGGGGCAAGAGACCCAGTACTTC. The chain recombines TRBV13 with TRBJ2-5; TRBD2 aligns across 9 bases. The CDR3 totals 14 residues. V lost 3 bases to trimming and J lost 2 bases; unmatched junction nucleotides: 1. Per the germline V gene, CDR1 is PRHDT and CDR2 is FYEKMQ (reference sequence).

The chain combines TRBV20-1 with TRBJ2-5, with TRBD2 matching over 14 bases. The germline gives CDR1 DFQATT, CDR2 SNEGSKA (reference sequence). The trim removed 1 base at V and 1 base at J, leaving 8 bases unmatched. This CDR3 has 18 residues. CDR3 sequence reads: CSARGSRTSGRIQETQYF. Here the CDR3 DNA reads TGCAGTGCTAGAGGGAGCCGGACTAGCGGGAGGATCCAAGAGACCCAGTACTTC.

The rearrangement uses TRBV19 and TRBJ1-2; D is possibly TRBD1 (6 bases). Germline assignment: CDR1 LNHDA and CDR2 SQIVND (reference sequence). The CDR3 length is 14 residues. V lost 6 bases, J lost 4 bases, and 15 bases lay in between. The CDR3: CASRGTSRVYGYTF. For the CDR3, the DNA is TGTGCCAGTAGAGGGACAAGCCGGGTCTATGGCTACACCTTC.

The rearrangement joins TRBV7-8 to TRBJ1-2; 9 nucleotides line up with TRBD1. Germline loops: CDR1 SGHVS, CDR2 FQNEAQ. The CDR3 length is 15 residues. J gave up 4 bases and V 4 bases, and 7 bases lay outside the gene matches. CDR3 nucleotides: TGTGCCAGCAGCTCCTACAGGGGGCCTAGCTATGGCTACACCTTC. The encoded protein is CASSSYRGPSYGYTF.

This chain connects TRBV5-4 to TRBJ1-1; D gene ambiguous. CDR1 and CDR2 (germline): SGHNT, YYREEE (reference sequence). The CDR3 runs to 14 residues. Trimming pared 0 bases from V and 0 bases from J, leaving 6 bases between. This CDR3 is CASSLERLNTEAFF. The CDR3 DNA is TGTGCCAGCAGCTTGGAACGTCTGAACACTGAAGCTTTCTTT.

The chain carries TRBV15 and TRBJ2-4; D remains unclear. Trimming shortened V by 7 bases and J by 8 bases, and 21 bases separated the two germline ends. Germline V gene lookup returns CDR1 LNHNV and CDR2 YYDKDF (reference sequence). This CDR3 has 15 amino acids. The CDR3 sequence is CATTDPLIGWDIQYF. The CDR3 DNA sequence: TGTGCCACCACCGACCCGCTAATCGGGTGGGACATTCAGTACTTC.

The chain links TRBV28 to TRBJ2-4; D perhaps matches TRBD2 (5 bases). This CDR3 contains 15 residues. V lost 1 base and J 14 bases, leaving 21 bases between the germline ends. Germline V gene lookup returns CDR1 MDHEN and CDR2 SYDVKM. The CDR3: CASSLSNGVRAGEYF. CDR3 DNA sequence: TGTGCCAGCAGTTTATCGAATGGAGTGCGGGCTGGCGAGTACTTC.

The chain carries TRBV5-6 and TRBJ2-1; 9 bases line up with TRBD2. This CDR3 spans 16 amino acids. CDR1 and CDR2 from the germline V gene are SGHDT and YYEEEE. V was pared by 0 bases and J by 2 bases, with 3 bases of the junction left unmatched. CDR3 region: CASSLALAGPYNEQFF. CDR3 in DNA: TGTGCCAGCAGCTTGGCCCTAGCGGGACCCTACAATGAGCAGTTCTTC.

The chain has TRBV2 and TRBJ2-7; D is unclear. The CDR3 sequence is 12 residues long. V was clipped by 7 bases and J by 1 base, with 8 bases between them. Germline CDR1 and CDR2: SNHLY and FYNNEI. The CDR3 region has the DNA TGTGCCAGCACCTTAGGGTCCTACGAGCAGTACTTC. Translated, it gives CASTLGSYEQYF. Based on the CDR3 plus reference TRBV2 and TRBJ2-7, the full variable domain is EPEVTQTPSHQVTQMGQEVILRCVPISNHLYFYWYRQILGQKVEFLVSFYNNEISEKSEIFDDQFSVERPDGSNFTLKIRSTKLEDSAMYFCASTLGSYEQYFGPGTRLTVT.

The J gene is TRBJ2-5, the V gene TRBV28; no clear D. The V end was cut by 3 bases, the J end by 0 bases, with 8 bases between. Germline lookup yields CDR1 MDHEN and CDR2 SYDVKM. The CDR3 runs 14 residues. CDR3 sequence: CASSFGRYQETQYF. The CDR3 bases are TGTGCCAGCAGTTTCGGCAGGTACCAAGAGACCCAGTACTTC.

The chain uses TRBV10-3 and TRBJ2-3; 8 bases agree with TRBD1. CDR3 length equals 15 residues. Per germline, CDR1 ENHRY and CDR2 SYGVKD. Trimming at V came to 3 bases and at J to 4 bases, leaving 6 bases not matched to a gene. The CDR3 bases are TGTGCCATCAGTGACAGGGACAGGTCGTCAGATACGCAGTATTTT. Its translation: CAISDRDRSSDTQYF.

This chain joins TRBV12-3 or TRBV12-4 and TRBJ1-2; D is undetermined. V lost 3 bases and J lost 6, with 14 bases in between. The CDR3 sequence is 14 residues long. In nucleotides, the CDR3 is TGTGCCAGCAGTTTTCCTTCGAAACTTCATGGCTACACCTTC. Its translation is CASSFPSKLHGYTF.

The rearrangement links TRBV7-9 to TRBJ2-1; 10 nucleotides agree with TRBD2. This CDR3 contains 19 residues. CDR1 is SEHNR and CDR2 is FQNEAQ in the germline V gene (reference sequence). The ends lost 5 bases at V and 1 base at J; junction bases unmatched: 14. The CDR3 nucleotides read TGTGCCAGCAGCCTATGGGCAGCGGGAGGGGGGAAGTCCTACAATGAGCAGTTCTTC. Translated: CASSLWAAGGGKSYNEQFF. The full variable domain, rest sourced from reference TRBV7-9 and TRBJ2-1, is DTGVSQNPRHKITKRGQNVTFRCDPISEHNRLYWYRQTLGQGPEFLTYFQNEAQLEKSRLLSDRFSAERPKGSFSTLEIQRTEQGDSAMYLCASSLWAAGGGKSYNEQFFGPGTRLTVL.

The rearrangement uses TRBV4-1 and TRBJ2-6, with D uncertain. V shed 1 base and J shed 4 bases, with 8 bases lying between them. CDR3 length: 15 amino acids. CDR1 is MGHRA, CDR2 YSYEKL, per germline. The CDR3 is CASSQAGPGANVLTF. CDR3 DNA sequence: TGCGCCAGCAGCCAAGCCGGGCCCGGGGCCAACGTCCTGACTTTC.

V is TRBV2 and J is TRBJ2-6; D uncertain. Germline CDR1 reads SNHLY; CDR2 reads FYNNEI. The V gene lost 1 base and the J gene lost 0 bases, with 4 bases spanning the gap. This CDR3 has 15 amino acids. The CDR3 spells CASSEDGSGANVLTF. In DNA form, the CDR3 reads TGTGCCAGCAGTGAAGATGGCTCTGGGGCCAACGTCCTGACTTTC.